This T cell receptor beta chain derives from a study of blood T cell repertoires in COVID-19. The CDR3 has 14 amino acids. From germline, CDR1 is KGHSH and CDR2 LQKENI. V shed 5 bases, J shed 4 bases, and the junction held 7 bases outside the gene matches. Study processing details: Reference gene primer amplification in the assay estimated nucleated cell counts. Clones were sequenced by immunoSEQ multiplex PCR, and TCRdb holds only the in-frame ones, with some missing. V and J calls and clone size come straight from that table; D and trimming were deduced from the DNA. This sample has about 170,000 clones; about 86% occur once, and the top ten carry approximately 7%.

The chain combines TRBV18 with TRBJ1-1, with 7 bases matching TRBD1. Input material: peripheral blood. This TCR was sampled from a man in his fifties with active or convalescent COVID-19. The CDR3 here is CASSGAGTVTEAFF. Here the CDR3 DNA reads TGTGCCAGCTCAGGGGCAGGGACAGTCACTGAAGCTTTCTTT.